The 32 T cell receptor beta chains given below trace back to one sample, sequenced in a study of blood T cell repertoires in COVID-19 (dated by TCRdb to the early 2020s). The library was generated by the immunoSEQ multiplex PCR assay. TCRdb re-hosts the immuneACCESS table, in-frame sequences only. Its copies lack some clones; in the studies checked, an unresolved V gene accounts for under half of them, and the cause for the rest is not known. Within this sample are around 400,000 clones, with approximately 91% of them counted one time only. About 0.9% of the sample is in the top ten clones. The sequencing sample was made of PBMCs or T cells enriched from blood (not recorded which). These receptors originate from a woman in her forties who had been exposed to COVID-19.

This chain connects TRBV5-6 to TRBJ1-2; TRBD1 might be the D (6 bases). CDR3 length: 15 amino acids. The ends were cut back, 4 bases at V and 3 bases at J, with 16 bases in the middle. Germline V gene lookup returns CDR1 SGHDT and CDR2 YYEEEE. The DNA of the CDR3 is TGTGCCAGCAGCCCTGGACAGATTCGTGACTATGGCTACACCTTC. Its translation: CASSPGQIRDYGYTF.

The chain uses TRBV11-2 and TRBJ1-2; TRBD1 matches at 8 bases. The germline CDR1 and CDR2 sequences are SGHAT and FQNNGV. The CDR3 is made up of 13 amino acids. With 5 bases clipped from V and 8 bases from J, the junction kept 7 bases outside the gene matches. The CDR3 loop reads CASSPRGQGGYTF. As DNA, the CDR3 is TGTGCCAGCAGCCCCAGGGGGCAAGGGGGCTACACCTTC.

The chain couples TRBV5-4 to TRBJ1-1; D might be TRBD1 (5 bases). Germline V lookup: CDR1 SGHNT, CDR2 YYREEE (reference sequence). Between the trimmed V and J ends, which lost 3 bases and 4 bases, there was a span of 13 bases. This CDR3 region has 14 residues. CDR3 amino acids: CASSSQGRSTEAFF. The CDR3, as DNA: TGTGCCAGCAGCTCGCAGGGTAGGAGCACTGAAGCTTTCTTT. Together with reference TRBV5-4 and TRBJ1-1, the CDR3 gives the full variable domain: ETGVTQSPTHLIKTRGQQVTLRCSSQSGHNTVSWYQQALGQGPQFIFQYYREEENGRGNFPPRFSGLQFPNYSSELNVNALELDDSALYLCASSSQGRSTEAFFGQGTRLTVV.

The V call is TRBV5-8, the J call TRBJ2-1; TRBD2 agrees at 10 bases. J was trimmed by 0 bases and V by 1 base; bases with no gene match: 10. This CDR3 has 19 residues. Germline CDR1 is SGHTS and CDR2 is YDEGEE. The DNA of the CDR3 is TGTGCCAGCAGCTTGCGACTAGCGGGCCTAATCAGCTCCTACAATGAGCAGTTCTTC. It specifies CASSLRLAGLISSYNEQFF.

The rearrangement links TRBV19 to TRBJ1-3, with 7 nucleotides matching TRBD1. The CDR3 has 16 amino acids. The ends lost 5 bases at V and 0 bases at J; junction bases unmatched: 7. Germline V gene sequence: CDR1 LNHDA, CDR2 SQIVND (reference sequence). The CDR3 DNA is TGTGCCAGTAGTGACACCGGGACAGCCTCTGGAAACACCATATATTTT. It translates to CASSDTGTASGNTIYF.

As concerns this clone: Other DNA sequences in the same sample also yield this CDR3. The V gene is TRBV3-1 (or the pseudogene TRBV3-2), the J gene TRBJ1-5; tentative D call: TRBD1 (5 bases). CDR1 is LGHDT, CDR2 YNNKEL, per germline (reference sequence). The V end was cut by 1 base, the J end by 0 bases, with 7 bases between. The CDR3 is 15 residues long. CDR3 protein: CASSQGQISNQPQHF. DNA for the CDR3: TGTGCCAGCAGCCAAGGACAGATTAGCAATCAGCCCCAGCATTTT.

Note on this clone: Other DNA sequences within the sample encode an identical CDR3. This chain uses TRBV7-9 with TRBJ1-1; tentatively, D is TRBD1 (6 bases). The CDR3 has 12 residues. V was pared by 3 bases and J by 5 bases, with 7 bases between. CDR1 and CDR2 from the germline V gene are SEHNR and FQNEAQ (reference sequence). The DNA for the CDR3 is TGTGCCAGCAGCTTGGGGGCAACTGAAGCTTTCTTT. This gives the protein CASSLGATEAFF.

The CDR3 here is CASSIRQDSSYEQYF. The DNA of the CDR3 is TGTGCCAGTAGTATCCGGCAGGACAGCTCCTACGAGCAGTACTTC. The chain is built from TRBV19 and TRBJ2-7; D possibly corresponds to TRBD1 (6 bases). The CDR3 runs to 15 residues. V was clipped by 3 bases and J by 0 bases, with 12 bases between them. Germline V CDR1 and CDR2: LNHDA, SQIVND (reference sequence).

The V call is TRBV15, the J call TRBJ1-1, with a weak D call TRBD1 (5 bases). The CDR3 is 14 amino acids. The V gene lost 6 bases and the J gene lost 5 bases, with 16 bases spanning the gap. The germline V gene has CDR1 LNHNV and CDR2 YYDKDF (reference sequence). CDR3 coding DNA: TGTGCCACCAGACGTGACAGAGGATGGACTGAAGCTTTCTTT. Protein product: CATRRDRGWTEAFF. Variable domain in full (rest from reference TRBV15 and TRBJ1-1): DAMVIQNPRYQVTQFGKPVTLSCSQTLNHNVMYWYQQKSSQAPKLLFHYYDKDFNNEADTPDNFQSRRPNTSFCFLDIRSPGLGDTAMYLCATRRDRGWTEAFFGQGTRLTVV.

This chain joins TRBV12-2 and TRBJ2-3; the table calls TRBD2, which could not be checked here. TRBV12-2 is a documented pseudogene. CDR3 size: 19 residues. CDR3 residues: CASRQYRRLGRTTTDTQYF. In DNA, the CDR3 is TGTGCAAGTCGTCAATATCGCCGGTTGGGGAGGACGACCACAGATACGCAGTATTTT.

J is TRBJ2-5 and V is TRBV5-4, with D perhaps matching TRBD2 (6 bases). Germline CDR1 SGHNT, CDR2 YYREEE (reference sequence). The CDR3 is 16 residues long. V was clipped by 1 base and J by 5 bases, with 18 bases between them. The CDR3 loop reads CASSLRRRGDLETQYF. CDR3 nucleotides: TGTGCCAGCAGCTTGCGACGGAGGGGCGATTTGGAGACCCAGTACTTC.

In DNA form, the CDR3 reads TGTGCCAGTAGTATAGCGGGAAGGGAAAAACTGTTTTTT. Its protein product is CASSIAGREKLFF. This chain joins TRBV19 and TRBJ1-4; D is unresolved. Germline CDR1 and CDR2: LNHDA and SQIVND (reference sequence). Trimming left V 1 base short and J 8 bases short, with 8 bases between. This CDR3 spans 13 amino acids.

V gene TRBV19 combines with J gene TRBJ1-6, with TRBD1 identical over 10 bases. With V trimmed by 6 bases and J by 7 bases, 6 bases remained unmatched. The V gene's germline CDR1 is LNHDA and CDR2 SQIVND (reference sequence). The CDR3 covers 15 residues. CDR3 DNA sequence: TGTGCCAGTAGCCCGGACAGGGGGGCAAATTCACCCCTCCACTTT. It is translated as CASSPDRGANSPLHF.

J is TRBJ2-3 and V is TRBV12-3 or TRBV12-4, with no clear D. This CDR3 is 12 amino acids long. V lost 5 bases and J lost 5, with 8 bases in between. CDR3 bases: TGTGCCAGCAGTCGTCACGGAGATACGCAGTATTTT. This translates into CASSRHGDTQYF.

This chain links TRBV7-2 with TRBJ1-2, with 7 bases aligning to TRBD1. The germline CDR1 and CDR2 sequences are SGHTA and FQGNSA. V was clipped by 4 bases and J by 2 bases; unmatched bases: 13. This CDR3 has 17 amino acids. The CDR3 region is CASSYQGQIVSNYGYTF. The CDR3 DNA sequence: TGTGCCAGCAGCTACCAGGGACAGATAGTTTCCAACTATGGCTACACCTTC.

As to this clone: Other DNA sequences in the sample encode the same CDR3. This chain uses TRBV30 with TRBJ1-2; unclear D gene. The germline gives CDR1 GTSNPN, CDR2 SVGIG (reference sequence). V lost 0 bases to trimming and J lost 4 bases, with 9 bases between them. There are 13 residues in the CDR3. The CDR3 sequence: CAWSVGRVYGYTF. The CDR3, as DNA: TGTGCCTGGAGTGTAGGGCGGGTCTATGGCTACACCTTC.

The chain links TRBV6-6 to TRBJ2-5; 9 bases align to TRBD1. Germline trimming cut 5 bases from V and 7 bases from J; bases unmatched to any gene: 8. Germline lookup yields CDR1 MNHNY and CDR2 SVGAGI (reference sequence). The CDR3 extends over 14 amino acids. The CDR3 protein is CASSPNRGRVTQYF. In nucleotides, the CDR3 is TGTGCCAGCAGTCCTAACAGGGGGCGTGTGACCCAGTACTTC.

J is TRBJ1-2 and V is TRBV18; no clear D gene. CDR1 KGHSH and CDR2 LQKENI come from the germline V gene. The CDR3 is 15 residues long. Trimming cost V 2 bases and J 0 bases, with 10 bases left between them. CDR3 in amino acids: CASSPFTDPNYGYTF. The CDR3 DNA follows: TGTGCCAGCTCACCATTTACAGACCCTAACTATGGCTACACCTTC.

The chain combines TRBV19 with TRBJ1-6, with 11 bases lining up with TRBD1. This CDR3 comprises 18 residues. Germline V gene lookup returns CDR1 LNHDA and CDR2 SQIVND (reference sequence). V lost 4 bases to trimming and J lost 0 bases; unmatched junction nucleotides: 5. The CDR3 protein is CASSSRDRGSSYNSPLHF. As DNA, the CDR3 is TGTGCCAGTAGTAGCCGGGACAGGGGGAGCTCCTATAATTCACCCCTCCACTTT.

This clone was observed a single time. Here the CDR3 reads CASRTGTRRYEQYF. CDR3 nucleotide sequence: TGTGCCAGCCGCACCGGGACTAGACGGTACGAGCAGTACTTC. The chain employs TRBV28 and TRBJ2-7, with 8 bases identical to TRBD2. Trimming removed 8 bases from V and 4 bases from J; junction bases left unmatched: 10. The CDR3 is 14 amino acids. CDR1 is MDHEN and CDR2 is SYDVKM in the germline V gene.

The chain links TRBV27 to TRBJ2-5; 9 nucleotides align to TRBD1. The CDR3 extends over 18 amino acids. Unmatched junction bases numbered 18, after V lost 5 bases and J lost 5 bases. Germline CDR1 MNHEY, CDR2 SMNVEV (reference sequence). CDR3 protein: CASSLIFNAGQGRETQYF. CDR3 in DNA: TGTGCCAGCAGTCTTATATTCAATGCGGGACAGGGCAGGGAGACCCAGTACTTC.

This chain links TRBV5-5 with TRBJ1-1, with no clear D. From germline, CDR1 is SGHKS and CDR2 YYEKEE (reference sequence). V was clipped by 4 bases and J by 1 base, with 14 bases between them. The CDR3 length is 15 residues. The CDR3 bases are TGTGCCAGCAGCCACCTTCCAGGCGAGAACACTGAAGCTTTCTTT. Protein sequence: CASSHLPGENTEAFF.

The chain is built from TRBV30 and TRBJ1-4; D remains unclear. V lost 0 bases and J 7 bases, leaving 12 bases between the germline ends. The CDR3 runs 14 residues. CDR1 and CDR2 (germline): GTSNPN, SVGIG (reference sequence). DNA for the CDR3: TGTGCCTGGAGTGTAGATGTTAGTAGTGAAAAACTGTTTTTT. Translating gives CAWSVDVSSEKLFF.

The chain couples TRBV24-1 to TRBJ1-5; 7 positions agree with TRBD1. The CDR3 sequence is 15 residues long. Germline V gives CDR1 KGHDR, CDR2 SFDVKD. With 7 bases clipped from V and 1 base from J, the junction kept 6 bases outside the gene matches. The CDR3 protein is CATSPTGLSNQPQHF. CDR3 in DNA: TGTGCCACCAGCCCGACAGGGCTAAGCAATCAGCCCCAGCATTTT.

CDR3 region: CASSDTVNTEAFF. CDR3 nucleotides: TGTGCCAGTAGTGATACAGTCAACACTGAAGCTTTCTTT. The rearrangement joins TRBV19 to TRBJ1-1; no clear D gene. Trimming took 5 bases from V and 2 from J, leaving 9 bases between them. The germline gives CDR1 LNHDA, CDR2 SQIVND (reference sequence). CDR3 length equals 13 residues.

The V call is TRBV27, the J call TRBJ1-6; TRBD1 matches at 7 bases. The CDR3 sequence is 15 residues long. Per germline, CDR1 MNHEY and CDR2 SMNVEV (reference sequence). The J segment lost 6 bases and the V segment lost 4 bases, leaving 6 bases of the junction unmatched. CDR3 DNA sequence: TGTGCCAGCAGTTCACAGGGGTTGGCTAATTCACCCCTCCACTTT. This translates into CASSSQGLANSPLHF.

The chain joins TRBV12-3 or TRBV12-4 to TRBJ2-5; maybe TRBD1 (5 bases). Trimming pared 2 bases from V and 4 bases from J, leaving 5 bases between. CDR3 length equals 12 residues. The CDR3: CASSLQGETQYF. The DNA for the CDR3 is TGTGCCAGCAGTTTACAGGGAGAGACCCAGTACTTC.

This sequence joins TRBV19 and TRBJ2-3, with 7 bases identical to TRBD1. The germline gives CDR1 LNHDA, CDR2 SQIVND (reference sequence). The CDR3 loop spans 14 amino acids. The junction had 1 base not matched to a gene; V was cut back by 0 bases and J by 4 bases. The CDR3 DNA sequence: TGTGCCAGTAGTATAGAAGGGACAGCAGATACGCAGTATTTT. Translating it yields CASSIEGTADTQYF.

V gene TRBV30 combines with J gene TRBJ1-2; 7 bases match TRBD1. The V segment lost 5 bases and the J segment 3 bases; nucleotides outside the gene matches: 18. The CDR3 has 17 residues. Germline CDR1 reads GTSNPN; CDR2 reads SVGIG (reference sequence). The CDR3 DNA reads TGTGCCTGGGCGCCCCGTAGGATAGGGACAGAGTACTATGGCTACACCTTC. Protein product: CAWAPRRIGTEYYGYTF.

CDR3 nucleotides: TGTGCCACCAGCAGAGGGGGGGGCCGAGAGCAGTACTTC. Its translation: CATSRGGGREQYF. The chain has TRBV15 and TRBJ2-7; D is possibly TRBD2 (7 bases). The CDR3 length is 13 residues. In germline, CDR1 is LNHNV, CDR2 YYDKDF (reference sequence). V was shortened by 1 base and J by 7 bases, with 11 bases between the two germline ends.

V is TRBV7-8 and J is TRBJ2-1; TRBD2 aligns across 8 bases. In germline, CDR1 is SGHVS, CDR2 FQNEAQ. Trimming at V came to 2 bases and at J to 2 bases, leaving 2 bases not matched to a gene. The CDR3 loop spans 15 amino acids. Here the CDR3 reads CASSLIGGAYNEQFF. DNA of the CDR3: TGTGCCAGCAGCTTAATCGGGGGGGCCTACAATGAGCAGTTCTTC.

The gene calls are TRBV7-2 and TRBJ1-2, with a possible D match to TRBD1 (5 bases). The V end lost 5 bases, the J end lost 4 bases, and 17 bases lay between the germline ends. Looked up from germline, CDR1 is SGHTA and CDR2 is FQGNSA. This CDR3 has 15 residues. CDR3: CASSPSPGRSYGYTF. Written as DNA, the CDR3 is TGTGCCAGCAGCCCAAGTCCAGGGCGGAGCTATGGCTACACCTTC.